The entry below gives a single T cell receptor beta chain sequence along with its context. The antigen is not known. Since a much larger clone is just one base distant, this may be a read error. The source of the sample is a study of T cells in Graves' hyperthyroidism and ophthalmopathy. Study in general: Peripheral blood draws took place at initial diagnosis, ahead of any treatment. Study-wide results and limits: Patients with ophthalmopathy were separated from those with stable hyperthyroidism by a 13 V-J model.

Those patients with uncontrolled infection, other autoimmune disease, pregnancy or lactation were excluded. The PBMCs were sourced from fresh peripheral blood (around 10 ml). The CDR3 loop spans 13 amino acids. Germline CDR1 and CDR2: SSHAT and FNYEAQ (reference sequence). RNA transcripts provided the source from which TCR beta CDR3 regions were amplified. TCR CDR3 regions were first amplified by RT-PCR with HTBI primers. TCRdb recomputed calls from the multiplex PCR reads with MiXCR, one row per CDR3 protein. This sample has some 800,000 distinct CDR3 sequences, with about two fifths found just once.

This sequence originates from a man younger than 35 with Graves' hyperthyroidism. This chain joins TRBV7-7 and TRBJ2-7; D is possibly TRBD2 (6 bases). Input material: blood. CDR3 bases: TGTGCTAGCAGCTTAGGACCGGGGGAAGGGCAGTACTTC. Amino acids: CASSLGPGEGQYF.